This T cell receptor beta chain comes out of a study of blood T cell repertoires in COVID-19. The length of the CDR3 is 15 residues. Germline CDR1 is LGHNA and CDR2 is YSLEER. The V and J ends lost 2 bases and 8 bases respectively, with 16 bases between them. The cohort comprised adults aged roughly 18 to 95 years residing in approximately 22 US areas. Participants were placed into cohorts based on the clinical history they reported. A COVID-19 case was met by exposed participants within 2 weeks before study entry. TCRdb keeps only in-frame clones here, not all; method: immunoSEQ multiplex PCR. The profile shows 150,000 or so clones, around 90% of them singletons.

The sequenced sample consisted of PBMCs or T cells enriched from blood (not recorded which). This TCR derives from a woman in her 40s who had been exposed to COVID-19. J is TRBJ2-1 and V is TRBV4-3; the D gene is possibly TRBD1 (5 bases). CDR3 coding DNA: TGCGCCAGCAGCCAATCGTCCCAGGGTGTGGATGAGCAGTTCTTC. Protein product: CASSQSSQGVDEQFF.